This T cell receptor (beta chain) was documented in a study of blood T cell repertoires in COVID-19. At the level of the study: Whether acute or convalescent, the COVID-19 samples came from the United States, Italy and Spain. Sources were T cells, B-cell-depleted T cells, or PBMCs; the material itself was cDNA or gDNA.

Source study methods: Amplification with reference gene primers provided the estimates of nucleated cell counts. Generated by immunoSEQ multiplex PCR, the TCRdb table keeps only in-frame clones and is missing some. V, J and clone size were drawn from that table, and D and trimming were deduced from the DNA. The table lists 210,000 or so clones, roughly 78% of them singletons, with about 3% in the top ten. The V gene's germline CDR1 is MDHEN and CDR2 SYDVKM. This CDR3 region has 13 residues. Losses at the gene ends were 5 bases for V and 2 bases for J; bases not matched to a gene: 2. Details on this clone: The sample holds other DNA sequences that translate to the same CDR3.

The TCR comes from a woman older than 75 with active or convalescent COVID-19. The chain employs TRBV28 and TRBJ1-2, with TRBD1 matching 7 bases. Input material: peripheral blood. CDR3 protein: CASSPTGNYGYTF. CDR3 bases: TGTGCCAGCAGTCCGACAGGGAACTATGGCTACACCTTC.